A selection of T cell receptor beta chains follows, all from one sample in a study of control samples from healthy donors and cancer patients. Repertoires were generated with immunoSEQ multiplex PCR, while TCRdb's copy carries only in-frame clones and drops some. The repertoire holds roughly 120,000 clones, 80% to 90% seen once, with roughly an eighth in the top ten. Sequencing input: blood. These receptor sequences come from a man aged 25-45 years in good health. The CDR3 runs from the conserved cysteine through the conserved F or W. Fields, in order: D gene, J gene, V gene, clone size, CDR3 protein, CDR3 DNA. A D gene is named only where the DNA matches it firmly. The size field is filled for only some rows; it gives once, few, many or a size class.

d_call: TRBD1
j_call: TRBJ2-2
v_call: TRBV29-1
clone_size: NA
cdr3_aa: CSVEPDRAGELFF
cdr3_nt: TGCAGCGTTGAACCCGACAGGGCCGGGGAGCTGTTTTTT

d_call: NA
j_call: TRBJ2-2
v_call: TRBV7-3
clone_size: NA
cdr3_aa: CASSIKTSTGELFF
cdr3_nt: TGTGCCAGCAGCATTAAAACTAGCACCGGGGAGCTGTTTTTT

d_call: NA
j_call: TRBJ1-5
v_call: TRBV12-3/TRBV12-4
clone_size: NA
cdr3_aa: CASSLAHNQPQHF
cdr3_nt: TGTGCCAGCAGTTTAGCGCACAATCAGCCCCAGCATTTT

d_call: NA
j_call: TRBJ1-2
v_call: TRBV3-1/TRBV3-2
clone_size: NA
cdr3_aa: CASSHDPGSNYGYTF
cdr3_nt: TGTGCCAGCAGCCATGACCCGGGGTCTAACTATGGCTACACCTTC

d_call: TRBD1
j_call: TRBJ2-6
v_call: TRBV29-1
clone_size: NA
cdr3_aa: CSVGGQGGGSGANVLTF
cdr3_nt: TGCAGCGTTGGGGGACAGGGAGGTGGATCTGGGGCCAACGTCCTGACTTTC

d_call: TRBD1
j_call: TRBJ1-2
v_call: TRBV16
clone_size: few
cdr3_aa: CASSPYPSQGAQNYGYTF
cdr3_nt: TGTGCCAGCAGCCCATATCCAAGCCAGGGGGCGCAAAATTATGGCTACACCTTC

d_call: NA
j_call: TRBJ1-3
v_call: TRBV4-1
clone_size: NA
cdr3_aa: CASSQEGGRREFF
cdr3_nt: TGCGCCAGCAGCCAAGAGGGGGGCCGCCGGGAGTTTTTT

d_call: NA
j_call: TRBJ2-7
v_call: TRBV12-3/TRBV12-4
clone_size: NA
cdr3_aa: CASTTTNYEQYF
cdr3_nt: TGTGCCAGCACAACTACAAACTACGAGCAGTACTTC

d_call: NA
j_call: TRBJ2-7
v_call: TRBV7-8
clone_size: NA
cdr3_aa: CASSTPTGYYEQYF
cdr3_nt: TGTGCCAGCAGCACTCCGACAGGTTACTACGAGCAGTACTTC

d_call: NA
j_call: TRBJ2-1
v_call: TRBV5-1
clone_size: NA
cdr3_aa: CASSRTTGSRVLYTNFGNEQFF
cdr3_nt: TGCGCCAGCAGCCGGACTACAGGGAGCAGGGTCCTCTATACGAACTTTGGAAATGAGCAGTTCTTC

d_call: NA
j_call: TRBJ2-6
v_call: TRBV7-2
clone_size: NA
cdr3_aa: CASSLLPGANVLTF
cdr3_nt: TGTGCCAGCAGCTTGTTACCCGGGGCCAACGTCCTGACTTTC

d_call: TRBD1
j_call: TRBJ1-1
v_call: TRBV6-6
clone_size: NA
cdr3_aa: CASSLQGEIMNTEAFF
cdr3_nt: TGTGCCAGCAGTTTACAGGGGGAGATAATGAACACTGAAGCTTTCTTT

d_call: NA
j_call: TRBJ1-6
v_call: TRBV19
clone_size: NA
cdr3_aa: CASSRGSNSPLHF
cdr3_nt: TGTGCCAGTAGTAGGGGTAGTAATTCACCCCTCCACTTT

d_call: TRBD1
j_call: TRBJ2-3
v_call: TRBV5-1
clone_size: NA
cdr3_aa: CASSPRTGNTDTQYF
cdr3_nt: TGCGCCAGCAGCCCACGGACAGGGAACACAGATACGCAGTATTTT

d_call: TRBD2
j_call: TRBJ2-1
v_call: TRBV5-1
clone_size: once
cdr3_aa: CASSRTSGNTYNEQFF
cdr3_nt: TGCGCCAGCAGTAGGACTAGCGGAAATACTTACAATGAGCAGTTCTTC

d_call: TRBD1
j_call: TRBJ1-2
v_call: TRBV18
clone_size: NA
cdr3_aa: CASSLGQGDYGYTF
cdr3_nt: TGTGCCAGCTCACTTGGACAGGGAGACTATGGCTACACCTTC

d_call: NA
j_call: TRBJ1-2
v_call: TRBV5-1
clone_size: NA
cdr3_aa: CASSLDPYNYGYTF
cdr3_nt: TGCGCCAGCAGCTTAGATCCGTACAACTATGGCTACACCTTC

d_call: NA
j_call: TRBJ1-6
v_call: TRBV5-4
clone_size: NA
cdr3_aa: CASSLGGLIDSPLHF
cdr3_nt: TGTGCCAGCAGCCTGGGGGGCCTTATCGATTCACCCCTCCACTTT

d_call: NA
j_call: TRBJ2-7
v_call: TRBV5-5
clone_size: once
cdr3_aa: CASSLDGRATYEQYF
cdr3_nt: TGTGCCAGCAGCTTGGATGGCAGGGCTACCTACGAGCAGTACTTC

d_call: NA
j_call: TRBJ2-7
v_call: TRBV27
clone_size: NA
cdr3_aa: CASSLWAEGEQYF
cdr3_nt: TGTGCCAGCAGTTTGTGGGCGGAGGGCGAGCAGTACTTC

d_call: NA
j_call: TRBJ1-4
v_call: TRBV5-1
clone_size: NA
cdr3_aa: CASRWTSTNEKLFF
cdr3_nt: TGCGCCAGCAGGTGGACATCAACTAATGAAAAACTGTTTTTT

d_call: NA
j_call: TRBJ1-4
v_call: TRBV7-2
clone_size: NA
cdr3_aa: CASSLGQPPEKLFF
cdr3_nt: TGTGCCAGCAGCTTAGGCCAGCCCCCAGAAAAACTGTTTTTT

d_call: NA
j_call: TRBJ1-1
v_call: TRBV7-3
clone_size: NA
cdr3_aa: CASSPRGTDTEAFF
cdr3_nt: TGTGCCAGCAGCCCTCGAGGGACGGACACTGAAGCTTTCTTT

d_call: NA
j_call: TRBJ2-7
v_call: TRBV5-6
clone_size: NA
cdr3_aa: CASSSFGEQYF
cdr3_nt: TGTGCCAGCAGCTCCTTCGGCGAGCAGTACTTC

d_call: NA
j_call: TRBJ1-6
v_call: TRBV2
clone_size: NA
cdr3_aa: CASNRVDSPLHF
cdr3_nt: TGTGCCAGCAACAGGGTAGACTCACCCCTCCACTTT

d_call: NA
j_call: TRBJ1-1
v_call: TRBV11-2
clone_size: few
cdr3_aa: CASSQQGNTEAFF
cdr3_nt: TGTGCCAGCAGCCAACAGGGAAACACTGAAGCTTTCTTT

d_call: TRBD2
j_call: TRBJ2-1
v_call: TRBV11-3
clone_size: NA
cdr3_aa: CASSLASGGFNEQFF
cdr3_nt: TGTGCCAGCAGCTTAGCAAGCGGGGGGTTCAATGAGCAGTTCTTC

d_call: NA
j_call: TRBJ1-1
v_call: TRBV11-3
clone_size: once
cdr3_aa: CASSLWENTEAFF
cdr3_nt: TGTGCCAGCAGCTTATGGGAGAACACTGAAGCTTTCTTT

d_call: NA
j_call: TRBJ1-5
v_call: TRBV7-2
clone_size: NA
cdr3_aa: CASSLGDTPSNQPQHF
cdr3_nt: TGTGCCAGCAGCTTAGGAGACACACCTAGCAATCAGCCCCAGCATTTT

d_call: NA
j_call: TRBJ1-5
v_call: TRBV13
clone_size: NA
cdr3_aa: CASSVGQVNQPQHF
cdr3_nt: TGTGCCAGCAGCGTAGGTCAGGTTAATCAGCCCCAGCATTTT

d_call: TRBD1
j_call: TRBJ1-6
v_call: TRBV6-4
clone_size: once
cdr3_aa: CASRGQNNSPLHF
cdr3_nt: TGTGCCAGCAGGGGACAGAACAATTCACCCCTCCACTTT

d_call: NA
j_call: TRBJ1-2
v_call: TRBV9
clone_size: once
cdr3_aa: CASRANYGYTF
cdr3_nt: TGTGCCAGCAGAGCTAACTATGGCTACACCTTC

d_call: TRBD1
j_call: TRBJ2-1
v_call: TRBV12-5
clone_size: NA
cdr3_aa: CASGTGQGYNEQFF
cdr3_nt: TGTGCTAGTGGTACGGGACAGGGTTACAATGAGCAGTTCTTC

d_call: NA
j_call: TRBJ1-2
v_call: TRBV5-1
clone_size: NA
cdr3_aa: CASSRSGWDDIGYGYTF
cdr3_nt: TGCGCCAGCAGCCGCTCGGGGTGGGACGATATAGGCTATGGCTACACCTTC

d_call: NA
j_call: TRBJ1-1
v_call: TRBV11-3
clone_size: NA
cdr3_aa: CASSPGERRGTEAFF
cdr3_nt: TGTGCCAGCAGCCCCGGGGAACGGAGGGGGACTGAAGCTTTCTTT

d_call: NA
j_call: TRBJ2-7
v_call: TRBV7-8
clone_size: NA
cdr3_aa: CASSLDSGPYEQYF
cdr3_nt: TGTGCCAGCAGCTTAGATTCGGGGCCCTACGAGCAGTACTTC

d_call: TRBD1
j_call: TRBJ2-7
v_call: TRBV4-1
clone_size: NA
cdr3_aa: CASSQDPRTGGYRRYEQYF
cdr3_nt: TGCGCCAGCAGCCAAGATCCGAGGACAGGGGGTTATCGTAGATACGAGCAGTACTTC

d_call: TRBD1
j_call: TRBJ1-5
v_call: TRBV5-4
clone_size: NA
cdr3_aa: CASSMEGAQGNQPQHF
cdr3_nt: TGTGCCAGCAGCATGGAGGGGGCGCAGGGCAATCAGCCCCAGCATTTT

d_call: NA
j_call: TRBJ2-1
v_call: TRBV3-1/TRBV3-2
clone_size: NA
cdr3_aa: CASSLLTYNEQFF
cdr3_nt: TGTGCCAGCAGCCTTCTCACCTACAATGAGCAGTTCTTC

d_call: TRBD1
j_call: TRBJ1-2
v_call: TRBV18
clone_size: once
cdr3_aa: CASSPPGGTGGSYTF
cdr3_nt: TGTGCCAGCTCACCACCGGGAGGGACAGGGGGCAGCTACACCTTC

d_call: TRBD1
j_call: TRBJ1-2
v_call: TRBV19
clone_size: NA
cdr3_aa: CASSEGALNYGYTF
cdr3_nt: TGTGCCAGTAGTGAGGGGGCTCTTAACTATGGCTACACCTTC

d_call: TRBD1
j_call: TRBJ1-1
v_call: TRBV3-1/TRBV3-2
clone_size: NA
cdr3_aa: CASSQARGTGDTEAFF
cdr3_nt: TGTGCCAGCAGCCAGGCTCGGGGGACAGGGGACACTGAAGCTTTCTTT

d_call: TRBD2
j_call: TRBJ2-4
v_call: TRBV5-1
clone_size: NA
cdr3_aa: CASSLAPSGAKNIQYF
cdr3_nt: TGCGCCAGCAGCTTGGCCCCTAGCGGGGCCAAAAACATTCAGTACTTC

d_call: NA
j_call: TRBJ1-2
v_call: TRBV2
clone_size: NA
cdr3_aa: CATTDSPNYGYTF
cdr3_nt: TGTGCCACCACTGACAGCCCCAACTATGGCTACACCTTC

d_call: TRBD2
j_call: TRBJ2-1
v_call: TRBV5-1
clone_size: NA
cdr3_aa: CARGTSGGVKGNEQFF
cdr3_nt: TGCGCCCGCGGGACTAGCGGGGGGGTAAAGGGAAATGAGCAGTTCTTC

d_call: NA
j_call: TRBJ1-2
v_call: TRBV4-2
clone_size: NA
cdr3_aa: CASSQEVRGAYGYTF
cdr3_nt: TGTGCCAGCAGCCAAGAAGTGAGGGGGGCCTATGGCTACACCTTC

d_call: TRBD1
j_call: TRBJ1-2
v_call: TRBV2
clone_size: NA
cdr3_aa: CASRTDRGGSGYTF
cdr3_nt: TGTGCCAGCAGGACAGACAGGGGGGGCTCTGGCTACACCTTC

d_call: NA
j_call: TRBJ1-3
v_call: TRBV10-1
clone_size: NA
cdr3_aa: CASREGNTIYF
cdr3_nt: TGCGCCAGTCGGGAAGGAAACACCATATATTTT